The 27 T cell receptor beta chains below all came from one sample that was sequenced in a study of tumor-infiltrating lymphocytes in primary liver carcinoma. Total RNA and DNA came together from roughly 20-30 mg of bulk tissue without cell sorting. Constant-region priming of around 490 ng total RNA yielded TCR beta cDNA. Libraries of TCR beta came from three nested multiplex PCR rounds with slightly modified ARM-PCR. The first two PCR rounds used TRBV1-TRBV30 forward primers with a C-beta reverse primer, roughly 11 cycles each. Using its own MiXCR run on the multiplex PCR reads, TCRdb lists one record per CDR3 protein. The sample contains 52,000 or so distinct CDR3 sequences, around 77% of which appear only once. The sequenced material came from liver tumor tissue from sampling region 5. The subset was: tumor region T5, tumor centre. The receptors derive from a man aged 35 to 55 with primary liver carcinoma and hepatitis B virus infection.

With respect to this clonotype: Mismatch with germline at one junction end may stem from a read error. V usage is TRBV11-1 and J usage is TRBJ2-3; a possible D gene is TRBD2 (5 bases). This CDR3 has 19 residues. Germline CDR1 and CDR2: SGHAT and FQDESV (reference sequence). CDR3 protein: CANSSEGSSVGARTDMQYF. The CDR3 DNA reads as TGTGCCAACAGCTCTGAGGGAAGCTCTGTTGGAGCCCGCACAGATATGCAGTATTTT.

With respect to this clonotype: At one end the junction does not follow the germline gene, possibly because of a read error. The V and J genes are TRBV29-1 and TRBJ2-5; D perhaps matches TRBD1 (5 bases). The germline V gene has CDR1 SQVTM and CDR2 ANQGSEA. The CDR3 spans 14 residues. The CDR3 sequence: CSVENVGQGETQNF. The CDR3 nucleotides read TGCAGCGTTGAAAATGTCGGACAAGGAGAGACTCAGAACTTC.

About this clonotype: The conserved final phenylalanine or tryptophan is absent from the CDR3, which likely points to a read error. Because the CDR3's place on the DNA is in doubt, the DNA is left out and the CDR3 is given as listed by TCRdb. V is TRBV5-1 and J is TRBJ2-2. Germline values: CDR1 SGHRS, CDR2 YFSETQ. The CDR3 is 13 amino acids long, termini counted. CDR3 region: CASGVTNTGELSS.

Regarding this clonotype: A read error may be the cause here, since a much bigger clone is one base away. The J gene is TRBJ2-2, the V gene TRBV2, with 7 positions matching TRBD2. The CDR3 contains 12 residues. The V segment lost 8 bases and the J segment 7 bases; nucleotides outside the gene matches: 4. Germline loops: CDR1 SNHLY, CDR2 FYNNEI. The CDR3: CASGRDDGELFF. Here the CDR3 DNA reads TGTGCCAGCGGGAGGGACGACGGGGAGCTGTTTTTT.

This sequence joins TRBV29-1 and TRBJ2-1, with 12 positions matching TRBD2. Germline V gives CDR1 SQVTM, CDR2 ANQGSEA. V lost 8 bases, J lost 3 bases, and 8 bases stayed unmatched. The CDR3 length is 15 residues. This CDR3 reads CSIGLAGLFYNEQFF. DNA for the CDR3: TGCAGCATTGGACTAGCGGGACTGTTCTACAATGAGCAGTTCTTC.

This clonotype was seen repeatedly, ten times or more. The chain links TRBV24-1 to TRBJ2-1; a possible D gene is TRBD2 (6 bases). This CDR3 is built from 14 residues. Looked up from germline, CDR1 is KGHDR and CDR2 is SFDVKD. The V and J ends lost 5 bases and 4 bases respectively, with 11 bases between them. The CDR3, as DNA: TGTGCCACCAGTGCCCACCGGGGGTACAATGAGCAGTTCTTC. This sequence encodes CATSAHRGYNEQFF.

This clonotype has just a few counts. A much larger clone lies a single base off, so this may be a read error. The rearrangement joins TRBV30 to TRBJ2-3; 9 bases fit TRBD2. CDR1 is GTSNPN and CDR2 is SVGIG in the germline V gene (reference sequence). The CDR3 covers 11 residues. CDR3 DNA sequence: TGTGTCTGGAGTCCAGCGGGAGGGCAGTATTTT. It is translated as CVWSPAGGQYF.

A word on this clonotype: One end of the junction fails to match germline, which may point to a read error. V gene TRBV5-1 combines with J gene TRBJ1-1; 7 bases line up with TRBD1. Germline V gives CDR1 SGHRS, CDR2 YFSETQ. The CDR3 has 14 amino acids. The CDR3 sequence is CASTQGGANTETFF. CDR3 bases: TGCGCCAGCACCCAAGGGGGCGCAAATACTGAAACTTTCTTT.

As regards this clonotype: No conserved phenylalanine or tryptophan is present at the end of the CDR3, so a read error is the likely explanation. The J gene is TRBJ2-2, the V gene TRBV11-2; no clear D gene. V gave up 0 bases and J gave up 12 bases, with 14 bases separating them. The CDR3 has 14 amino acids. Germline V lookup: CDR1 SGHAT, CDR2 FQNNGV. The CDR3 loop is CASSLESHTGKLFI. CDR3 nucleotides: TGTGCCAGCAGCTTAGAGAGTCACACTGGGAAGCTGTTTATT.

Remarks on this clonotype: Relative to the germline gene, one junction end is altered; a read error may explain this. The J gene is TRBJ2-7, the V gene TRBV4-1; 13 nucleotides match TRBD2. Germline-derived CDR1 and CDR2 are MGHRA and YSYEKL. The CDR3 totals 17 residues. CDR3 nucleotide sequence: TGCACCAGCAGCCAGGAGAGGACTAGCGGGAGTGTTTACGAACAGTACTTC. Protein: CTSSQERTSGSVYEQYF.

Regarding this clonotype: One junction end disagrees with the germline gene, perhaps due to a read error. The chain carries TRBV11-1 and TRBJ2-2; 7 bases match TRBD1. The CDR3 consists of 13 residues. Looked up from germline, CDR1 is SGHAT and CDR2 is FQDESV (reference sequence). The CDR3 reads CAKQLLGHRGAVF. The CDR3 nucleotides read TGTGCCAAGCAGCTTTTGGGACACAGGGGAGCTGTTTTT.

A note on this clonotype: The junction departs from the called germline gene at one end, perhaps through a read error. The rearrangement uses TRBV4-3 and TRBJ1-2; D not certain. The CDR3 is made up of 14 amino acids. Germline assignment: CDR1 LGHNA and CDR2 YSLEER. The CDR3, as DNA: TGCGCCAGCGGCCAAGAAGAGGGAGGCAGATGCTACACCTTC. The encoded protein is CASGQEEGGRCYTF.

To note about this clonotype: The junction differs from germline at one of its ends, possibly a read error. The V call is TRBV29-1, the J call TRBJ2-3; 7 bases are shared with TRBD1. Germline values: CDR1 SQVTM, CDR2 ANQGSEA. The CDR3 is 12 amino acids. CDR3 loop: CGVGGKGATQYF. The CDR3 DNA follows: TGCGGCGTTGGTGGCAAGGGGGCTACACAGTATTTT.

This clonotype has more than one count but fewer than ten. This may arise from a read error, as a much more abundant clone is one base away. The chain combines TRBV18 with TRBJ2-7; D not certain. V lost 5 bases, J lost 6 bases, and 11 bases lay in between. Germline values: CDR1 KGHSH, CDR2 LQKENI. The CDR3 is 12 residues long. The CDR3 here is CASSIDSVEQYF. CDR3 DNA sequence: TGTGCCAGCTCAATCGATTCCGTCGAGCAGTACTTC.

A note on this clonotype: At one end, the junction sequence differs from germline, possibly due to a read error. The J gene is TRBJ2-2, the V gene TRBV6-5; perhaps TRBD1 as D (6 bases). The germline CDR1 and CDR2 sequences are MNHEY and SVGAGI. The CDR3 totals 16 residues. CDR3 protein: CVSSYRTVSNTGELFF. Written as DNA, the CDR3 is TGTGTCAGCAGCTATCGGACAGTTTCTAACACCGGGGAGCTGTTTTTT.

The rearrangement uses TRBV5-8 and TRBJ2-1; 7 nucleotides agree with TRBD2. Germline V gene sequence: CDR1 SGHTS, CDR2 YDEGEE. The ends lost 9 bases at V and 1 base at J; junction bases unmatched: 22. The CDR3 extends over 19 amino acids. The CDR3 nucleotides read TGTGCCATCAGGCCTCTGGGACTAACGGGAGGTTTATCCTACAATGAGCAGTTCTTC. Its protein product is CAIRPLGLTGGLSYNEQFF.

For this clonotype: Its ends do not fully match the called genes, so a read error is possible. The genes are TRBV10-3 and TRBJ2-7, with D possibly being TRBD2 (7 bases). The CDR3 contains 13 residues. Germline-derived CDR1 and CDR2 are ENHRY and SYGVKD. Here the CDR3 DNA reads TGTGCCATCAATCGGGACGGGGGGCTCGAGGAGTACTTC. Translated: CAINRDGGLEEYF.

This clonotype appeared many times. The V and J genes are TRBV7-2 and TRBJ2-7, with D possibly being TRBD1 (5 bases). The CDR3 sequence is 15 residues long. V gave up 2 bases and J gave up 1 base, with 12 bases separating them. Germline lookup yields CDR1 SGHTA and CDR2 FQGNSA. DNA of the CDR3: TGTGCCAGCAGCTTAAGAAGGGGCGATTCCTACGAGCAGTACTTC. It specifies CASSLRRGDSYEQYF.

The rearrangement joins TRBV4-1 to TRBJ2-2; TRBD2 matches 9 bases. Losses at the gene ends were 1 base for V and 9 bases for J; bases not matched to a gene: 12. The CDR3 loop spans 17 amino acids. Germline CDR1 is MGHRA and CDR2 is YSYEKL. CDR3 in amino acids: CASSQGPKRGAIRELFF. The CDR3 DNA follows: TGCGCCAGCAGCCAAGGCCCTAAGCGGGGGGCGATCAGGGAGCTGTTTTTT.

Concerning this clonotype itself: Here the CDR3 omits its conserved ending phenylalanine or tryptophan, so a read error is the likely source. The limits of the CDR3 on the DNA are not certain, so only TCRdb's listed CDR3 is given. The chain recombines TRBV6-2 or TRBV6-3 with TRBJ2-7; the D call of TRBD2 is as the table states it, not checked on the DNA. Per germline, CDR1 MNHEY and CDR2 SVGEGT. The CDR3 length equals 15 residues, ends included. The CDR3 sequence is CASSYKPSGSYEHYL.

Note on this clonotype: Germline and junction disagree at one end, which may indicate a read error. The CDR3 loop is CASSSNGNSYEQYF. In DNA, the CDR3 is TGTGCAAGCAGCTCTAACGGGAATTCCTATGAGCAGTACTTC. This rearrangement joins TRBV11-2 to TRBJ2-7; tentative D call: TRBD2 (5 bases). Germline CDR1 SGHAT, CDR2 FQNNGV. There are 14 residues in the CDR3.

The chain uses TRBV2 and TRBJ1-5, with D possibly TRBD1 on 5 matching bases. The CDR3 totals 15 residues. The V gene's germline CDR1 is SNHLY and CDR2 FYNNEI. With 4 bases removed from V and 3 bases from J, the gap between germline ends came to 13 bases. The CDR3 protein is CASSVGQGPNQPQHF. The DNA for the CDR3 is TGTGCCAGCAGTGTCGGGCAGGGCCCCAATCAGCCCCAGCATTTT.

The sample holds many counts of this clonotype. The chain is built from TRBV5-1 and TRBJ2-1, with TRBD2 identical over 15 bases. V shed 3 bases and J 5 bases; nucleotides not matched to a gene: 6. Germline CDR1 reads SGHRS; CDR2 reads YFSETQ. This CDR3 is built from 17 residues. The CDR3 protein is CASSSGLAGGPNNEQFF. CDR3 coding DNA: TGCGCCAGCAGCTCCGGACTAGCGGGAGGGCCAAACAATGAGCAGTTCTTC.

As regards this clonotype: At one boundary the junction diverges from the germline segment, which might be a read error. J is TRBJ2-1 and V is TRBV11-3; no reliable D call. Looked up from germline, CDR1 is SGHNT and CDR2 is YENEEA. This CDR3 spans 14 amino acids. The CDR3 protein is CANSLLPYYNEQFF. The CDR3 DNA sequence: TGTGCCAACAGCTTATTACCGTACTACAATGAGCAGTTCTTC.

V is TRBV5-8 and J is TRBJ2-1, with D uncertain. CDR1 is SGHTS and CDR2 is YDEGEE in the germline V gene. The CDR3 length is 13 residues. V was cut by 5 bases and J by 7 bases, with 13 bases left in between. CDR3: CASSLTMSNEQFF. The CDR3 coding sequence is TGTGCCAGCAGTTTGACCATGAGTAATGAGCAGTTCTTC. The variable domain in full, completed from reference TRBV5-8 and TRBJ2-1, reads EAGVTQSPTHLIKTRGQQATLRCSPISGHTSVYWYQQALGLGLQFLLWYDEGEERNRGNFPPRFSGRQFPNYSSELNVNALELEDSALYLCASSLTMSNEQFFGPGTRLTVL.

A word on this clonotype: A much larger clone lies a single base off, so this may be a read error. The chain combines TRBV30 with TRBJ1-2; D remains unclear. From germline, CDR1 is GTSNPN and CDR2 SVGIG (reference sequence). This CDR3 is 12 amino acids long. CDR3 bases: TGTGCCTGGAGTCGAGGGCCCTATGGCTACGCCTTC. Protein sequence: CAWSRGPYGYAF.

A remark on this clonotype: Because the CDR3 is missing its conserved closing phenylalanine or tryptophan, this is likely a read error. This chain links TRBV4-3 with TRBJ2-2, with TRBD2 identical over 8 bases. The germline V gene has CDR1 LGHNA and CDR2 YSLEER. The CDR3 length is 18 residues. CDR3 nucleotide sequence: TGCACCAGCAGCCAAACCACTAGCGGACATACGAACACCAGGGAGCTGTTTCTT. Protein: CTSSQTTSGHTNTRELFL.